This T cell receptor beta chain comes out of a study of PD-L1 blockade in urothelial cancer. CDR1 SGDLS and CDR2 YYNGEE come from the germline V gene. The CDR3 runs to 16 residues. J was trimmed by 6 bases and V by 0 bases; bases with no gene match: 6. TCRdb's copy holds only in-frame clones and misses some; the assay was immunoSEQ multiplex PCR. The sample records roughly 39,000 clones, 80% to 90% being singletons. The chain employs TRBV9 and TRBJ2-2, with 9 bases matching TRBD1. The sequencing used PBMCs, collected around atezolizumab (anti-PD-L1) treatment. The sequence derives from a man aged 55-75 years with urothelial cancer. This CDR3 reads CASSVAGQGTSGELFF. CDR3 coding DNA: TGTGCCAGCAGCGTAGCGGGACAGGGTACTTCCGGGGAGCTGTTTTTT. Combining the CDR3 with reference TRBV9 and TRBJ2-2 gives the whole variable domain DSGVTQTPKHLITATGQRVTLRCSPRSGDLSVYWYQQSLDQGLQFLIQYYNGEERAKGNILERFSAQQFPDLHSELNLSSLELGDSALYFCASSVAGQGTSGELFFGEGSRLTVL.